This record covers a single T cell receptor beta chain. Ipilimumab, 1 mg/kg, started 14 to 28 days after autologous transplant. Through week 26, nivolumab 3 mg/kg IV was given weeks 1, 4, 7, 10, then biweekly. Here immunoSEQ multiplex PCR was the method, and the copy in TCRdb shows in-frame clones only, minus some. There are more than 2,000 clones in the sample; just under 80% occur only once, and roughly 64% lies in the top ten. These data originate in a study of ipilimumab plus nivolumab after autologous stem cell transplantation. At the level of the study: Myeloma patients were high-risk transplant-naive or relapsed within 3 years of first autologous transplant.

Germline V gene sequence: CDR1 MGHRA, CDR2 YSYEKL. The CDR3 spans 16 residues. The ends lost 4 bases at V and 5 bases at J; junction bases unmatched: 10. The chain employs TRBV4-1 and TRBJ2-7; TRBD2 agrees at 11 bases. The sample was PBMCs, taken in a trial of ipilimumab plus nivolumab as post-transplant consolidation. The source of this sequence is a male donor with multiple myeloma. The chain's CDR3 is CASSLVTSGRGNEQYF. CDR3 DNA: TGCGCCAGCAGCCTTGTCACTAGCGGGAGAGGGAACGAGCAGTACTTC.